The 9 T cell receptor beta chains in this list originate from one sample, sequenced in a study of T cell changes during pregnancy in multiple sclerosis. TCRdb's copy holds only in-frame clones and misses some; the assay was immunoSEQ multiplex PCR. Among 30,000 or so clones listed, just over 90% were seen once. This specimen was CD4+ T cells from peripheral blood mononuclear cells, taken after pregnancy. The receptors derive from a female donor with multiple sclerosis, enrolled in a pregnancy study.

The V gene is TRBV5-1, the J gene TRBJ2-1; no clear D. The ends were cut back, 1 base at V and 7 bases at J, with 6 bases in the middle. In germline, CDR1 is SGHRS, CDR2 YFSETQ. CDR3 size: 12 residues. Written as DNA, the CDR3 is TGCGCCAGCAGCTTGCAACAGAATGAGCAGTTCTTC. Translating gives CASSLQQNEQFF.

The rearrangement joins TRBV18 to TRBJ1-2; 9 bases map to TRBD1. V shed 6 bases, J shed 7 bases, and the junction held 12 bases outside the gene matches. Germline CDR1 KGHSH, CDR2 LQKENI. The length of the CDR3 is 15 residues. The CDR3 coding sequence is TGTGCCAGCTCCACCGGGACAGGGTCAGGTGGTGGCTACACCTTC. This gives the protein CASSTGTGSGGGYTF. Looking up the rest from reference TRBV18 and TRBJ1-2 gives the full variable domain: NAGVMQNPRHLVRRRGQEARLRCSPMKGHSHVYWYRQLPEEGLKFMVYLQKENIIDESGMPKERFSAEFPKEGPSILRIQQVVRGDSAAYFCASSTGTGSGGGYTFGSGTRLTVV.

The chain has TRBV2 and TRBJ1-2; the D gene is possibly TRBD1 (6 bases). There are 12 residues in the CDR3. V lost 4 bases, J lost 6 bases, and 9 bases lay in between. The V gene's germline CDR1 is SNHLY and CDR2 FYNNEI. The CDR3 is CASSGPGDGYTF. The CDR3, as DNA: TGTGCCAGCAGTGGACCAGGGGATGGCTACACCTTC.

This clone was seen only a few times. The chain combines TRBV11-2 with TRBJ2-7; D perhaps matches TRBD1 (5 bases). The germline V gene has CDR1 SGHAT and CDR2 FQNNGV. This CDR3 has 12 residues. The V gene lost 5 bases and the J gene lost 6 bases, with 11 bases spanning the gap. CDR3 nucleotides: TGTGCCAGCAGCGCCTCAGGGTCCGAGCAGTACTTC. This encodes CASSASGSEQYF.

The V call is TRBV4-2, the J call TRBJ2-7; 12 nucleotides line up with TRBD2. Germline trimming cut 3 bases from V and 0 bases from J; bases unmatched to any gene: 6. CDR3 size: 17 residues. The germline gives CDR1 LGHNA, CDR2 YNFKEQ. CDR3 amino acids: CASSHRLAGARSYEQYF. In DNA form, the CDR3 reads TGTGCCAGCAGCCATCGACTAGCGGGGGCCCGCTCCTACGAGCAGTACTTC.

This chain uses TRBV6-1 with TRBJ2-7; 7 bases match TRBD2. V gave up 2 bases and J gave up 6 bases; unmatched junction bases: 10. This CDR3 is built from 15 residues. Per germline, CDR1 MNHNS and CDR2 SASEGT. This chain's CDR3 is CASSESGGRASEQYF. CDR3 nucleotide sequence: TGTGCCAGCAGTGAATCGGGGGGAAGGGCCTCCGAGCAGTACTTC.

The DNA for the CDR3 is TGTGCCAGCAGCTTCCCCTTACTAGCGGGAGGGCAAGATACGCAGTATTTT. Protein product: CASSFPLLAGGQDTQYF. The J gene is TRBJ2-3, the V gene TRBV5-8; TRBD2 matches at 13 bases. The CDR3 sequence is 17 residues long. In germline, CDR1 is SGHTS, CDR2 YDEGEE. Trimming removed 2 bases from V and 5 bases from J; junction bases left unmatched: 8.

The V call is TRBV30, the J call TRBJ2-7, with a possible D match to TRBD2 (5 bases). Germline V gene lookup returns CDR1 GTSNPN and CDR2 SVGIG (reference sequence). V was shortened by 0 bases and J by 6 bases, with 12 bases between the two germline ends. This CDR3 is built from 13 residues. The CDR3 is CAWSVVLAREQYF. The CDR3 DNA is TGTGCCTGGAGTGTAGTTCTAGCCCGCGAGCAGTACTTC.

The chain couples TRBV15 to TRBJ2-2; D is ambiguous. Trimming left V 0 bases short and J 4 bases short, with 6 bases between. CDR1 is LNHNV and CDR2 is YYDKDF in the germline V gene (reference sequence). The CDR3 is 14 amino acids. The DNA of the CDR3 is TGTGCCACCAGCAGAGATCGCGGCACCGGGGAGCTGTTTTTT. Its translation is CATSRDRGTGELFF.